This TCR beta chain was captured by sequencing in a study of cytomegalovirus exposure and HLA in healthy donors. The study, taken as a whole, reports: Analyses of presence and absence presupposed an approximately uniform sequencing depth across donors. V- and J-gene trimming of TCR beta was linked (in a later analysis) to a missense DCLRE1C variant. An Asian-associated ancestry cluster reportedly showed fewer N-insertions than the roughly 700-donor mean in a later analysis. Confirmation was obtained in vitro that three CMV-associated chains are specific for CMV antigens.

PCR primers comprised 60 Vbeta and 13 Jbeta primers. TCRdb's copy holds only in-frame clones and misses some; the assay was immunoSEQ multiplex PCR. The sample yields about 200,000 clones, 76% seen once. This clone occurred a few times. The antigen remains unidentified. The CDR3 contains 15 residues. Germline assignment: CDR1 MNHNS and CDR2 SASEGT. V gave up 3 bases and J gave up 5 bases; unmatched junction bases: 8. The rearrangement uses TRBV6-1 and TRBJ1-2; 8 bases agree with TRBD1. The source of this sequence is a man younger than 35 in good health and CMV-seronegative. Sequenced: PBMCs. CDR3 sequence: CASSDSQGQGYGYTF. As DNA, the CDR3 is TGTGCCAGCAGTGACTCCCAAGGACAGGGATATGGCTACACCTTC.